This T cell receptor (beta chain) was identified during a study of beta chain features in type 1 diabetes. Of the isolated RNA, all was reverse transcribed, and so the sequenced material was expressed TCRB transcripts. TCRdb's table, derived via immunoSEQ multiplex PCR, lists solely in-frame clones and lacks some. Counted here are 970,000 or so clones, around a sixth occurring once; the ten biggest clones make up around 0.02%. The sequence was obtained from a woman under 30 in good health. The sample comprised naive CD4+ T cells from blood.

The CDR3: CASERVPYYNEQFF. The CDR3 DNA is TGTGCCAGCGAGCGCGTTCCTTATTACAATGAGCAGTTCTTC. The rearrangement links TRBV27 to TRBJ2-1; D not certain. V was clipped by 8 bases and J by 4 bases, with 15 bases between them. CDR1 MNHEY and CDR2 SMNVEV come from the germline V gene (reference sequence). CDR3 length: 14 amino acids.